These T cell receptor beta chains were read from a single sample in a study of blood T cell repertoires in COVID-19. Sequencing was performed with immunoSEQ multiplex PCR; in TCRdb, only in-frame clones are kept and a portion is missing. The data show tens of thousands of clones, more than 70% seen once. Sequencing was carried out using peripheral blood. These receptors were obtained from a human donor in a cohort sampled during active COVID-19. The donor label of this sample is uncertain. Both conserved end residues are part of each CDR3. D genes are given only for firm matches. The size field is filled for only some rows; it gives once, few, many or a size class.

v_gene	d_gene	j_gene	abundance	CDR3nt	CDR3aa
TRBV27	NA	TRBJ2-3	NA	TGTGCCAGCAGCGCCTGGAGGGGTGTTAGCACAGATACGCAGTATTTT	CASSAWRGVSTDTQYF
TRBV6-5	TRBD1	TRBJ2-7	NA	TGTGCCAGCAGGTCCAGGACAGGGGTTGCCTACGAGCAGTACTTC	CASRSRTGVAYEQYF
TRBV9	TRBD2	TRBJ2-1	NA	TGTGCCAGCAGCGTTTCCGGGACTAGCCCTGAGCAGTTCTTC	CASSVSGTSPEQFF
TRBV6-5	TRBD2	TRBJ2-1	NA	TGTGCCAGCAGTCCGACTAGCGGGAGGATAAATGAGCAGTTCTTC	CASSPTSGRINEQFF
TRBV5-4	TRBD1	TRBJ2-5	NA	TGTGCCAGCAGCCAAGGACAGGGGCGGGATGAGACCCAGTACTTC	CASSQGQGRDETQYF
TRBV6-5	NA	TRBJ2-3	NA	TGTGCCAGCACTGTTGGGGGCAAAGGTACGCAGTATTTT	CASTVGGKGTQYF
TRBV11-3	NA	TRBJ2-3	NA	TGTGCCAGCAGCTTAGGGGACACCCTCGGGGATACGCAGTATTTT	CASSLGDTLGDTQYF
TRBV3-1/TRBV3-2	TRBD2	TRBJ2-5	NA	TGTGCCAGCAGCGTTGCGGGAGCGCCGGAGACCCAGTACTTC	CASSVAGAPETQYF
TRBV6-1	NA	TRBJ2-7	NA	TGTGCCAGCAGTGAGGGGCACGGGGGGCCCTCCTACGAGCAGTACTTC	CASSEGHGGPSYEQYF
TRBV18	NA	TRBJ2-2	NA	TGTGCCACCTCAGCGTACAGTAACACCGGGGAGCTGTTTTTT	CATSAYSNTGELFF
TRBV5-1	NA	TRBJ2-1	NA	TGCGCCAGCAGCTTGGAGGGCAGGGATTCTTACAATGAGCAGTTCTTC	CASSLEGRDSYNEQFF
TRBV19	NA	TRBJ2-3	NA	TGTGCCAGTACTCGTACAGGGGGGGGCACAGATACGCAGTATTTT	CASTRTGGGTDTQYF
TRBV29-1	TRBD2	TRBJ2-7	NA	TGCAGCGTTTTGGGACTAGCGGGAGATGAGCAGTACTTC	CSVLGLAGDEQYF
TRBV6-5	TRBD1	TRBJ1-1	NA	TGTGCCAGCAGTCCATGGGACAGGGCCGGAGCTTTCTTT	CASSPWDRAGAFF
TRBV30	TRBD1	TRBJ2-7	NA	TGTGCCTGTCGGACAGGGCAGTTTTACGAGCAGTACTTC	CACRTGQFYEQYF
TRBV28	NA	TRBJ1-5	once	TGTGCCAGCAGTTTTTTTAGTTACAGGTATAGCAATCAGCCCCAGCATTTT	CASSFFSYRYSNQPQHF
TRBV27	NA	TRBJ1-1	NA	TGTGCCAGCAGTTTATTTCGAGGGGGATCCAGTGAAGCTTTCTTT	CASSLFRGGSSEAFF
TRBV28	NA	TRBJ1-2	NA	TGTGCCAGCAGTTTCGGGACAAGCTCGGGAGGCTACACCTTC	CASSFGTSSGGYTF
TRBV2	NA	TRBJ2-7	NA	TGTGCCAGCAGTGAATTCCCTAGCTCCGACTACGAGCAGTACTTC	CASSEFPSSDYEQYF
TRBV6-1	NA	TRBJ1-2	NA	TGTGCCAGCAGTGAAGTCAGGGGTGTGGACTATGGCTACACCTTC	CASSEVRGVDYGYTF
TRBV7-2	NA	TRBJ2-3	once	TGTGCCAGCAGCCACACAGATACGCAGTATTTT	CASSHTDTQYF
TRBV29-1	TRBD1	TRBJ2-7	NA	TGCAGCGTTGACGACGGGACAGGATACTCCTACGAGCAGTACTTC	CSVDDGTGYSYEQYF
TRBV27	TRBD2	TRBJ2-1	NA	TGTGCCAGCAGTGCGCGGGGGTTCTCCTACAATGAGCAGTTCTTC	CASSARGFSYNEQFF
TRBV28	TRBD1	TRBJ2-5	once	TGTGCCAGCAGTATAGGGACAGGGAACCAAGAGACCCAGTACTTC	CASSIGTGNQETQYF
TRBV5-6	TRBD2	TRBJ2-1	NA	TGTGCCAGCAGCTTAGGACTAGCGCCGGATGAGCAGTTCTTC	CASSLGLAPDEQFF
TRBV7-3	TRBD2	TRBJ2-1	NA	TGTGCCAGCAGCCCGGGACTAGCGGGAGTCAATGAGCAGTTCTTC	CASSPGLAGVNEQFF
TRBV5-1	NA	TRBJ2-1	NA	TGCGCCAGCAGCTTGGGAGGGGGGGACTCCTACAATGAGCAGTTCTTC	CASSLGGGDSYNEQFF
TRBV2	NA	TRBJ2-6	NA	TGTGCCAGCAGTGACCAGGGTTTGGGGGCCAACGTCCTGACTTTC	CASSDQGLGANVLTF
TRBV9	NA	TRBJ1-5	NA	TGTGCCAGCAGCGCCCGAGGTGGCACCGATCAGCCCCAGCATTTT	CASSARGGTDQPQHF
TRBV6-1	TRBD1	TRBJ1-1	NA	TGTGCCAGCAGTGCCTCCTACAGGGGATGGAACACTGAAGCTTTCTTT	CASSASYRGWNTEAFF
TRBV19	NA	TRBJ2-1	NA	TGTGCCAGCATCTCCGCTAGCCATGAGCAGTTCTTC	CASISASHEQFF
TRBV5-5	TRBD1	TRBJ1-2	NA	TGTGCCAGCAGGGCTACAGGGGACTTCGGGGGCTACACCTTC	CASRATGDFGGYTF
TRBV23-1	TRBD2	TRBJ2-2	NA	TGCGCCAGCAGTCAATCCCCTAGCGGGAGGAGAACGAACACCGGGGAGCTGTTTTTT	CASSQSPSGRRTNTGELFF
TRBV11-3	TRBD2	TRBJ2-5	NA	TGTGCCAGCAGCCGGACTAGAGAACCCGGGGCCCAGTACTTC	CASSRTREPGAQYF
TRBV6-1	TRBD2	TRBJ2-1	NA	TGTGCCAGCAGTGACCGACTAGCGGGAGGCTCCTACAATGAGCAGTTCTTC	CASSDRLAGGSYNEQFF
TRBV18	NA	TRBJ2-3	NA	TGTGCCAGCTCACGGTCCCAGCCGGGGGATACGCAGTATTTT	CASSRSQPGDTQYF
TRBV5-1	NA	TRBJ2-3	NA	TGCGCCAGCAGCTTGTCTCGGGATGTGGATACGCAGTATTTT	CASSLSRDVDTQYF
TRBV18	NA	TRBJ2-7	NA	TGTGCCAGCTCACCACCGGGACTCCTCGGCGAGCAGTACTTC	CASSPPGLLGEQYF
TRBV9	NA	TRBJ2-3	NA	TGTGCCAGCAGCGTAGCCTACACAGATACGCAGTATTTT	CASSVAYTDTQYF
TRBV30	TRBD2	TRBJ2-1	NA	TGTGCCTGGAGTCAGAGCGGGGATGAGCAGTTCTTC	CAWSQSGDEQFF
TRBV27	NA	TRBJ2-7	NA	TGTGCCAGCAGTTTATTCGGGCACTCTAGCGACGGTTCCTACGAGCAGTACTTC	CASSLFGHSSDGSYEQYF
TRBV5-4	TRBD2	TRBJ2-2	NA	TGTGCCAGCAACTCCGGAGGGCGGGAGTCCAGGGAGCTGTTTTTT	CASNSGGRESRELFF
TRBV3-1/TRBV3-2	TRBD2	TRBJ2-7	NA	TGTGCCAGCAGCCAAGCGGGAGGGGCGAGAGAGCAGTACTTC	CASSQAGGAREQYF